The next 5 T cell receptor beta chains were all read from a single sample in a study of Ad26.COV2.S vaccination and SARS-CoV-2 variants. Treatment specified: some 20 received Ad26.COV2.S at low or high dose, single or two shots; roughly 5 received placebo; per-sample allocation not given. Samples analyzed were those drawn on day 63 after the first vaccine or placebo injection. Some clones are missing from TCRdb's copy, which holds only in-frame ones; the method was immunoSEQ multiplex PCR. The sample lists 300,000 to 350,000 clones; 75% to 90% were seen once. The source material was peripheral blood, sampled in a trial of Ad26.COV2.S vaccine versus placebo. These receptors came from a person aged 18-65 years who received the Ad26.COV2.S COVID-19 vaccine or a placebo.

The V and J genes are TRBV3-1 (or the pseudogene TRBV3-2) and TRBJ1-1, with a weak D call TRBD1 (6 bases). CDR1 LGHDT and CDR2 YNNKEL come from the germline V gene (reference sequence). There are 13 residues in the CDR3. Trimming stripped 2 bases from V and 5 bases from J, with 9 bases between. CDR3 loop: CASSQFTGTEAFF. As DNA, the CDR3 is TGTGCCAGCAGCCAATTTACAGGGACTGAAGCTTTCTTT.

The CDR3 reads CASSPAGGPPHEQYF. The CDR3 DNA reads TGTGCCAGCAGCCCAGCGGGAGGGCCTCCCCACGAGCAGTACTTC. The chain links TRBV5-5 to TRBJ2-7; 10 nucleotides align to TRBD2. Trimming at V came to 4 bases and at J to 5 bases, leaving 9 bases not matched to a gene. The CDR3 is 15 amino acids. Looked up from germline, CDR1 is SGHKS and CDR2 is YYEKEE (reference sequence).

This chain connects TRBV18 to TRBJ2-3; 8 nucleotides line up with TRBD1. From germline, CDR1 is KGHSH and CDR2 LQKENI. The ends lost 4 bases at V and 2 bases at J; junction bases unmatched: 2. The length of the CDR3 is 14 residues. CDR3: CASSRQGNTDTQYF. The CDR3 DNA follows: TGTGCCAGCTCACGACAGGGGAACACAGATACGCAGTATTTT. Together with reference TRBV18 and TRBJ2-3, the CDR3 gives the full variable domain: NAGVMQNPRHLVRRRGQEARLRCSPMKGHSHVYWYRQLPEEGLKFMVYLQKENIIDESGMPKERFSAEFPKEGPSILRIQQVVRGDSAAYFCASSRQGNTDTQYFGPGTRLTVL.

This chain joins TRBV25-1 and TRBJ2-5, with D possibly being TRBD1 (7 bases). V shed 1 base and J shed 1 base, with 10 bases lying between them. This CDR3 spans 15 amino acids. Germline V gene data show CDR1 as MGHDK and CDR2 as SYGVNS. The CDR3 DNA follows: TGTGCCAGCAGTGAATCAGGGGGGTCCCAAGAGACCCAGTACTTC. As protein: CASSESGGSQETQYF.

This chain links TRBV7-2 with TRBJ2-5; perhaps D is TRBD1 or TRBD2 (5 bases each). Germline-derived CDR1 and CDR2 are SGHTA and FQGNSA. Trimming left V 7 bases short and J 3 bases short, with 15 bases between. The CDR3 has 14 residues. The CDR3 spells CASNPGTGKETQYF. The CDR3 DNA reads TGTGCCAGCAACCCAGGGACCGGTAAAGAGACCCAGTACTTC.